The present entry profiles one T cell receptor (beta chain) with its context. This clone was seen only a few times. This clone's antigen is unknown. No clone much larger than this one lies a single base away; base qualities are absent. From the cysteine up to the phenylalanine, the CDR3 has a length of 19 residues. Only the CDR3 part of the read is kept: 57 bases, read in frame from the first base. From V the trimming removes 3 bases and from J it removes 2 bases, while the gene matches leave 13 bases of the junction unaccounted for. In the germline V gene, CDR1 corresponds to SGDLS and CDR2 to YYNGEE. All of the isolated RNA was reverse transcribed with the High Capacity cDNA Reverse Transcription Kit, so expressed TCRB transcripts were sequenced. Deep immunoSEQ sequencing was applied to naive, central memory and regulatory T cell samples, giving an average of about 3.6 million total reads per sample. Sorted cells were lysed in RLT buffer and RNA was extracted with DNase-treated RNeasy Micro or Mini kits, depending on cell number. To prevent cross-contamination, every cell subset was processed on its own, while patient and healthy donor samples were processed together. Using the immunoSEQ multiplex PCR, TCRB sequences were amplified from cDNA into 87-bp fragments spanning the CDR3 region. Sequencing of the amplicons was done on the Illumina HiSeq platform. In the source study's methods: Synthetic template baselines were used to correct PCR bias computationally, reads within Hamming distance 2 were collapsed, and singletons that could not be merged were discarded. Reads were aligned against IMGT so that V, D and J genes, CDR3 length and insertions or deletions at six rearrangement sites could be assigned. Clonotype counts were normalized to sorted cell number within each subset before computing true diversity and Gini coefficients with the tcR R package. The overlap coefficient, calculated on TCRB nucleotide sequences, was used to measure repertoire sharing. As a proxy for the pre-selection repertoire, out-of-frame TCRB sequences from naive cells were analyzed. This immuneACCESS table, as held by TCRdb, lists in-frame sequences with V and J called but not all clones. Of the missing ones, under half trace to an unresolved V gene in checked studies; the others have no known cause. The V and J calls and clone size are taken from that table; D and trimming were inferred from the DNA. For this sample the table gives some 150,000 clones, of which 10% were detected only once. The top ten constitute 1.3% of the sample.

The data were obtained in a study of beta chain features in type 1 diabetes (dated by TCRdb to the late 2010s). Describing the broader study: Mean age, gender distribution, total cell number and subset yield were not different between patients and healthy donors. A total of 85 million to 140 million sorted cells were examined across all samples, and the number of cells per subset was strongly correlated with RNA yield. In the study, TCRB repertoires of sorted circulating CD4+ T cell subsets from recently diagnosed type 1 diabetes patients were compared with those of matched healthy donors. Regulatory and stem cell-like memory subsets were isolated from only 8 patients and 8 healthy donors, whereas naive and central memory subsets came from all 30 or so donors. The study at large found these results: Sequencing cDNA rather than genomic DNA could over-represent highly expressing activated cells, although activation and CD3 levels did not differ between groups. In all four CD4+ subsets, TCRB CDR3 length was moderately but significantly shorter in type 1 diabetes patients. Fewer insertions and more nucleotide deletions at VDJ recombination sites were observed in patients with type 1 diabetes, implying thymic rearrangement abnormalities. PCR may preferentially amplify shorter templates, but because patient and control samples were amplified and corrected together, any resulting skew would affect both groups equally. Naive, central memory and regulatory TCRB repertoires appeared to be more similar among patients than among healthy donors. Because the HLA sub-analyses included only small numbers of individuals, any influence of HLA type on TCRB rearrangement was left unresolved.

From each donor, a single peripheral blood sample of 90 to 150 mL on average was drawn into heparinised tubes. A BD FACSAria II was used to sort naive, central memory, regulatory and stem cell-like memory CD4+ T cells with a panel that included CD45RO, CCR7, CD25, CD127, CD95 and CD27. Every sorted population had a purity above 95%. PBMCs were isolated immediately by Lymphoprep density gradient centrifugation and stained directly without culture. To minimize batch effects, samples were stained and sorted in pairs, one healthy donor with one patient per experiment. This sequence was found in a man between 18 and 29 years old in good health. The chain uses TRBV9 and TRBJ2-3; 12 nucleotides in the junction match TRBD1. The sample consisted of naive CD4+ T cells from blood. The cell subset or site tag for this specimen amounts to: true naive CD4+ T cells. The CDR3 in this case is CASSATGTGGSFLTDTQYF. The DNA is TGTGCCAGCAGCGCAACCGGGACAGGGGGCTCCTTCCTCACAGATACGCAGTATTTT.